Reported below is one TCR beta chain. As yet, its antigen is unknown. This CDR3 is 16 amino acids long. The entry originates in a study of blood T cells in healthy people across ages. Study conclusions and caveats: The recorded TCR beta diversity per million T cells decreased in a roughly linear manner with age.

It was with a sample-barcoded 5' primer and a J-beta primer mix that a second PCR of roughly 7 to 11 cycles was run. TCRdb independently ran MiXCR on the 5' RACE reads; one entry per CDR3 protein. The sample yields over 1,200,000 distinct CDR3 sequences, approximately 63% seen once. Extractions gave at least 5.5 micrograms of total RNA per sample. This TCR came from a man between 18 and 35 years old in good health. Material for sequencing was blood. The chain recombines TRBV21-1 with TRBJ1-2; the table's D call TRBD1 went unverified against the DNA. TRBV21-1 is an annotated pseudogene. The CDR3 coding sequence is TGTGCCAGCAGCAACCGGGACAGGGCTTTTCTTTACGGCTACACCTTC. It codes for CASSNRDRAFLYGYTF.